This T cell receptor (beta chain) was identified during a study of cytomegalovirus exposure and HLA in healthy donors. Use of 60 Vbeta and 13 Jbeta primers characterized the PCR. TCRdb's copy holds only in-frame clones and misses some; the assay was immunoSEQ multiplex PCR. The repertoire holds some 200,000 clones, with around 80% as singletons. The CDR3 is made up of 16 amino acids. The germline V gene has CDR1 MDHEN and CDR2 SYDVKM. V was pared by 3 bases and J by 1 base, with 6 bases of the junction left unmatched. Findings of the study overall: Apparent HLA restriction characterized most CMV-associated TCR beta chains in a later analysis. Under in vitro conditions, a few CMV-associated chains were confirmed as specific for CMV antigens.

A word on this clone: As yet, its antigen is unknown.

This chain connects TRBV28 to TRBJ1-1; TRBD1 matches at 9 bases. This clonotype was obtained from a man aged 45-60 years in good health and CMV-seronegative. Sequenced: PBMCs. The CDR3, as DNA: TGTGCCAGCAGTTTTTTGGACAGGGGAAGGAACACTGAAGCTTTCTTT. This encodes CASSFLDRGRNTEAFF. Full variable domain (missing parts from reference TRBV28 and TRBJ1-1): DVKVTQSSRYLVKRTGEKVFLECVQDMDHENMFWYRQDPGLGLRLIYFSYDVKMKEKGDIPEGYSVSREKKERFSLILESASTNQTSMYLCASSFLDRGRNTEAFFGQGTRLTVV.